This passage covers 3 T cell receptor beta chains from one sample sequenced in a study of T cell responses to AZD1222 COVID-19 vaccine. Data came from immunoSEQ multiplex PCR; TCRdb stores just in-frame clones and leaves some out. The sample has about 100,000 clones, about 85% seen once; the top ten hold about 1.8%. Sequenced here: peripheral blood, sampled on day 0 of AZD1222 vaccination. Receptor source: an adult in good health.

The chain has TRBV12-3 or TRBV12-4 and TRBJ2-5; TRBD1 might be the D (6 bases). The V and J ends lost 3 bases and 9 bases respectively, with 14 bases between them. The CDR3 is made up of 13 amino acids. The CDR3 sequence: CASSLADAGAQYF. The CDR3 DNA sequence: TGTGCCAGCAGTTTGGCCGACGCAGGGGCCCAGTACTTC.

The chain joins TRBV6-6 to TRBJ2-1, with 7 bases fitting TRBD2. Germline-derived CDR1 and CDR2 are MNHNY and SVGAGI (reference sequence). The CDR3 is made up of 16 amino acids. The ends lost 6 bases at V and 0 bases at J; junction bases unmatched: 8. The CDR3, as DNA: TGTGCCAGCAGCCTCGGACTAGTGTACTCCTACAATGAGCAGTTCTTC. Its protein product is CASSLGLVYSYNEQFF.

This clone has only one observation. The rearrangement links TRBV24-1 to TRBJ1-2; 10 bases line up with TRBD1. V dropped 4 bases and J dropped 7; count of bases not matched to a gene: 8. This CDR3 is 15 amino acids long. Germline loops: CDR1 KGHDR, CDR2 SFDVKD. For the CDR3, the DNA is TGTGCCACCAGTGAATCCGGGACAGGGGTCGCTGGCTACACCTTC. It specifies CATSESGTGVAGYTF.